This T cell receptor (beta chain) was observed in a study of shared clonotypes between healthy human individuals. About the study: CD4 naive and CD4 memory each took three plates per donor, while CD8 naive took two and CD8 memory one. Overall study results and limits: Only blood was sampled; tissue repertoires likely differ.

Some 30,000 T cell genomes, or around 180 ng DNA, went into the sorted-subset replicate PCRs. The repertoire was sequenced with immunoSEQ multiplex PCR; TCRdb's copy has only in-frame clones and lacks some. This sample has about 1 million clones, with 75% found just once. Of note for this clone: What it binds is not known.

The CDR3 is 15 amino acids. The V gene's germline CDR1 is LGHNA and CDR2 YSLEER. V trimming: 2 bases; J trimming: 7 bases; junction bases outside the gene matches: 4. The chain couples TRBV4-3 to TRBJ1-6; 8 nucleotides match TRBD1. Specimen: memory CD4+ T cells sorted from blood. The subset here: CD45RA-negative fraction. The origin of this receptor is a man between 18 and 29 years old in good health. This CDR3 reads CASSQSTGGNSPLHF. Here the CDR3 DNA reads TGCGCCAGCAGCCAATCAACAGGGGGAAATTCACCCCTCCACTTT.